The present T cell receptor (beta chain) was sequenced within a study of blood T cell repertoires in COVID-19. Looking at the study overall: Sample material is recorded as cDNA or gDNA derived from T cells, B-cell-depleted T cells, or PBMCs.

Under the authors' procedure: Reference gene primer amplification in the assay estimated nucleated cell counts. Measured with immunoSEQ multiplex PCR; TCRdb has only the in-frame clones, and not every one. Clone size and V and J calls were adopted from that table, with D and trimming inferred from the DNA. Here the sample spans more than 85,000 clones, about 88% being singletons. The CDR3 runs to 16 residues. Germline CDR1 SGHDT, CDR2 YYEEEE. V trimming: 1 base; J trimming: 3 bases; junction bases outside the gene matches: 4. This receptor was taken from a man aged 50 or older with active or convalescent COVID-19. Source material: peripheral blood. The chain has TRBV5-6 and TRBJ2-2, with 9 bases identical to TRBD1. The CDR3 nucleotides are TGTGCCAGCAGCTTGAGGGGACAGGGATACACCGGGGAGCTGTTTTTT. Translation: CASSLRGQGYTGELFF.